The following is a T cell receptor (beta chain) sequence with its context. Its antigen is currently unknown. The data belong to a study of graft-versus-host responses after intestinal transplantation. About the research overall: Among the recipients, all got anti-thymocyte globulin induction and then tacrolimus and steroids for around 3 years. Study findings and constraints: In patients with graft-donor T cell macrochimerism, allograft graft-versus-host to host-versus-graft clonal ratios were high. The recipient marrow held GvH clones, and some of them showed up first in ileum or blood.

After removal of 1 base from V and 6 bases from J, the junction contained 3 bases not matched to a gene. The V gene's germline CDR1 is MGHRA and CDR2 YSYEKL. CDR3 size: 15 residues. Using immunoSEQ multiplex PCR, the repertoire was profiled, and TCRdb retains in-frame clones only, with some absent. This table holds more than 55,000 clones, roughly 90% found once. This clonotype was obtained from a human patient who received an intestinal transplant, so some T cells may come from the graft donor. This chain connects TRBV4-1 to TRBJ2-1; 10 positions agree with TRBD2. The source material was PBMCs, sampled 26 days after transplant. For the CDR3, the DNA is TGCGCCAGCAGCCAAGGCCAGCGGGGGGGCAATGAGCAGTTCTTC. This encodes CASSQGQRGGNEQFF.